This TCR beta chain derives from a study of monozygotic twins with inflammatory bowel disease. As concerns this clonotype: The antigen is undetermined.

Study-wide points: Against healthy co-twins, IBD patients had lower TCRbeta diversity (measured by inverse Simpson). Among twins, concordant and discordant pairs did not differ in repertoire similarity, possibly from limited power.

The CDR3 spans 15 residues. The germline V gene has CDR1 SGHTA and CDR2 FQGNSA. UMIs containing a 6-nucleotide sample barcode were added via template switching. The cDNA of both the TCRalpha and TCRbeta chains was subjected to two nested PCRs of about 17 and 10 cycles. TCRdb re-called the 5' RACE reads; every CDR3 protein appears as one record, without DNA. This sample's clone table lists around 450,000 distinct CDR3 sequences. This rearrangement joins TRBV7-2 to TRBJ1-5; no DNA is available, so the TRBD1 call from TCRdb remains unchecked. Sequencing was done on a sample of blood. This clonotype was sampled from a human donor with ulcerative colitis or Crohn's disease, or a healthy co-twin of an affected twin (not recorded which). CDR3 amino acids: CASSPPPGGNQPQHF.